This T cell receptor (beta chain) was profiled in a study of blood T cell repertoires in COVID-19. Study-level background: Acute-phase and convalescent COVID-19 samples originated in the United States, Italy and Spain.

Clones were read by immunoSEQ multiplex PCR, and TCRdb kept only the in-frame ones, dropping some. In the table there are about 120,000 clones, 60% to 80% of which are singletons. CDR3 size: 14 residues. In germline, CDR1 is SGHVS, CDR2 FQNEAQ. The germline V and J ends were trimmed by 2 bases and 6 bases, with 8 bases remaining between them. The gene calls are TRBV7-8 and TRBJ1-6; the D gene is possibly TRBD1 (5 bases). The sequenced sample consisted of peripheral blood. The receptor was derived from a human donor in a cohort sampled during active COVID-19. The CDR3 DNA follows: TGTGCCAGCAGCTTACAGGGATTTAATTCACCCCTCCACTTT. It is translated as CASSLQGFNSPLHF.